This is a list of T cell receptor beta chains from one sample in a study of shared clonotypes between healthy human individuals. Produced via immunoSEQ multiplex PCR; TCRdb's table is partial and in-frame only. The sample yields about 2.2 million clones, approximately 92% seen once. Sequenced sample: naive CD8+ T cells from PBMCs. These receptor sequences come from a man between 18 and 35 years old in good health. Some clones in this sample may be carry-over from other donors' samples. Each CDR3 is given with its conserved first and last residue. Each record gives: J gene, D gene, clone size, V gene, CDR3 protein, CDR3 DNA. A D gene is named only where the DNA matches it firmly. Clone size appears in some rows only: once, few, many, or a class for an expanded clone.

J gene: TRBJ2-1; D gene: TRBD2; clone size: -; V gene: TRBV28; CDR3 protein: CASSFGIGEGPSNEQFF; CDR3 DNA: TGTGCCAGCAGTTTCGGGATCGGGGAGGGCCCAAGCAATGAGCAGTTCTTC
J gene: TRBJ1-5; D gene: -; clone size: -; V gene: TRBV2; CDR3 protein: CASRPGYSNQPQHF; CDR3 DNA: TGTGCCAGCAGGCCCGGGTATAGCAATCAGCCCCAGCATTTT
J gene: TRBJ2-5; D gene: -; clone size: -; V gene: TRBV9; CDR3 protein: CASSVGGQGRETQYF; CDR3 DNA: TGTGCCAGCAGCGTAGGTGGGCAGGGCCGAGAGACCCAGTACTTC
J gene: TRBJ2-7; D gene: TRBD2; clone size: -; V gene: TRBV29-1; CDR3 protein: CSAAPGTSFREQYF; CDR3 DNA: TGCAGCGCCGCCCCCGGGACTAGCTTCCGCGAGCAGTACTTC
J gene: TRBJ2-1; D gene: TRBD2; clone size: -; V gene: TRBV7-9; CDR3 protein: CASSTSSGRAVDEQFF; CDR3 DNA: TGTGCCAGCAGCACGTCTAGCGGGAGGGCCGTAGATGAGCAGTTCTTC
J gene: TRBJ1-2; D gene: -; clone size: few; V gene: TRBV25-1; CDR3 protein: CASSERNYGYTF; CDR3 DNA: TGTGCCAGCAGTGAACGGAACTATGGCTACACCTTC
J gene: TRBJ2-5; D gene: -; clone size: once; V gene: TRBV4-3; CDR3 protein: CASSQEVGAGETQYF; CDR3 DNA: TGCGCCAGCAGCCAAGAGGTCGGAGCAGGCGAGACCCAGTACTTC
J gene: TRBJ1-4; D gene: -; clone size: -; V gene: TRBV27; CDR3 protein: CASKGVSEKLFF; CDR3 DNA: TGTGCCAGCAAAGGGGTTAGTGAAAAACTGTTTTTT
J gene: TRBJ2-2; D gene: TRBD2; clone size: -; V gene: TRBV7-6; CDR3 protein: CASSLAGSPGGGGRRTGELFF; CDR3 DNA: TGTGCCAGCAGCTTAGCAGGATCCCCCGGAGGTGGCGGGAGGAGGACCGGGGAGCTGTTTTTT
J gene: TRBJ2-5; D gene: TRBD1; clone size: -; V gene: TRBV5-4; CDR3 protein: CASSSEGQQYQETQYF; CDR3 DNA: TGTGCCAGCAGCTCCGAGGGACAGCAATACCAAGAGACCCAGTACTTC
J gene: TRBJ2-7; D gene: TRBD2; clone size: -; V gene: TRBV9; CDR3 protein: CASSVDSGGTLYEQYF; CDR3 DNA: TGTGCCAGCAGCGTAGATTCGGGAGGGACCCTCTACGAGCAGTACTTC
J gene: TRBJ2-7; D gene: -; clone size: -; V gene: TRBV27; CDR3 protein: CASSGGVSGYEQYF; CDR3 DNA: TGTGCCAGCAGCGGGGGTGTCTCCGGGTACGAGCAGTACTTC
J gene: TRBJ2-3; D gene: TRBD2; clone size: -; V gene: TRBV7-9; CDR3 protein: CASILGRAYTDTQYF; CDR3 DNA: TGTGCCAGCATCCTAGGGAGGGCATACACAGATACGCAGTATTTT
J gene: TRBJ2-5; D gene: -; clone size: -; V gene: TRBV7-9; CDR3 protein: CASSLAHVGETQYF; CDR3 DNA: TGTGCCAGCAGCTTAGCCCATGTCGGGGAGACCCAGTACTTC
J gene: TRBJ2-6; D gene: TRBD1; clone size: -; V gene: TRBV27; CDR3 protein: CASRHRGAGANVLTF; CDR3 DNA: TGTGCCAGCAGGCACAGGGGAGCAGGGGCCAACGTCCTGACTTTC
J gene: TRBJ2-2; D gene: -; clone size: -; V gene: TRBV5-1; CDR3 protein: CASKMLQVTGELFF; CDR3 DNA: TGCGCCAGCAAGATGCTTCAAGTGACCGGGGAGCTGTTTTTT
J gene: TRBJ2-7; D gene: TRBD2; clone size: once; V gene: TRBV10-1; CDR3 protein: CASSPTSGPYEQYF; CDR3 DNA: TGCGCCAGCAGTCCGACTAGCGGGCCGTACGAGCAGTACTTC
J gene: TRBJ2-7; D gene: -; clone size: once; V gene: TRBV11-2; CDR3 protein: CASSSPGEQYF; CDR3 DNA: TGTGCCAGCAGCTCGCCGGGCGAGCAGTACTTC
J gene: TRBJ2-3; D gene: TRBD1; clone size: -; V gene: TRBV29-1; CDR3 protein: CSVPGTGSTDTQYF; CDR3 DNA: TGCAGCGTCCCAGGGACAGGGAGCACAGATACGCAGTATTTT
J gene: TRBJ2-5; D gene: -; clone size: once; V gene: TRBV4-1; CDR3 protein: CASSQTMAKETQYF; CDR3 DNA: TGCGCCAGCAGCCAGACTATGGCGAAAGAGACCCAGTACTTC
J gene: TRBJ2-3; D gene: TRBD2; clone size: -; V gene: TRBV29-1; CDR3 protein: CSVSPLLIAGGRTDTQYF; CDR3 DNA: TGCAGCGTTTCGCCCCTACTAATAGCGGGAGGGCGCACAGATACGCAGTATTTT
J gene: TRBJ2-1; D gene: TRBD2; clone size: once; V gene: TRBV6-5; CDR3 protein: CASSRLAAHNEQFF; CDR3 DNA: TGTGCCAGCAGTCGACTAGCGGCCCACAATGAGCAGTTCTTC